Below are 18 T cell receptor beta chains sequenced from a single sample in a study of regulatory T cells in long-lasting Graves disease. Documented time point: persistent/refractory GD, antithyroid drugs over 5 years with positive TRAb. The TCR library was prepared using RNA isolated from PBMCs. Combining iRepertoire HTBI primers with Arm-PCR of CDR3 regions, the authors built TCR beta libraries. TCRdb re-analysed the multiplex PCR reads in MiXCR, keeping a single row per CDR3 protein. The table has about 400,000 distinct CDR3 sequences, under 25% seen once. Material: peripheral blood mononuclear cells (PBMCs), obtained when the disease was refractory, from a patient treated with antithyroid drugs. The receptors were sampled from a female donor with Graves disease.

The chain couples TRBV20-1 to TRBJ2-3; TRBD1 matches 8 bases. Germline-derived CDR1 and CDR2 are DFQATT and SNEGSKA (reference sequence). Germline trimming cut 0 bases from V and 7 bases from J; bases unmatched to any gene: 18. CDR3 length: 18 amino acids. CDR3 sequence: CSARESPVGQGPAYTQYF. The CDR3 DNA is TGCAGTGCTAGAGAATCCCCCGTAGGACAGGGCCCCGCCTATACGCAGTATTTT.

Only a few counts were recorded for this clonotype. The chain couples TRBV6-1 to TRBJ1-5; no firm D call. This CDR3 has 14 amino acids. Trimming removed 6 bases at V and 2 bases at J, with 11 bases between. Germline V gene sequence: CDR1 MNHNS, CDR2 SASEGT. The CDR3 sequence: CASRFAGGNQPQHF. In DNA form, the CDR3 reads TGTGCCAGCAGATTCGCCGGAGGCAATCAGCCCCAGCATTTT.

CDR3 sequence reads: CASSSRTGKAFF. The CDR3 coding sequence is TGCGCCAGCAGCTCCCGGACAGGGAAGGCTTTCTTT. This chain connects TRBV5-1 to TRBJ1-1; 8 bases map to TRBD1. V was clipped by 3 bases and J by 11 bases; unmatched bases: 6. The CDR3 is 12 residues long. The germline V gene has CDR1 SGHRS and CDR2 YFSETQ.

This clonotype showed up many times. The chain combines TRBV10-1 with TRBJ2-5; D perhaps matches TRBD2 (5 bases). Trimming left V 6 bases short and J 7 bases short, with 27 bases between. CDR1 WNHNN and CDR2 SYGVQD come from the germline V gene (reference sequence). The CDR3 is 17 amino acids. In DNA, the CDR3 is TGCGCCAGCAGCGCGTGTCTGGAGGACTCAGAGATGAGGACCCAGTACTTC. Translation gives CASSACLEDSEMRTQYF.

V usage is TRBV20-1 and J usage is TRBJ2-7, with 8 bases identical to TRBD2. Germline lookup yields CDR1 DFQATT and CDR2 SNEGSKA (reference sequence). V lost 3 bases, J lost 2 bases, and 9 bases stayed unmatched. The length of the CDR3 is 15 residues. CDR3 amino acids: CSARVAGTPAYEQYF. Here the CDR3 DNA reads TGCAGTGCTAGGGTAGCGGGAACTCCCGCCTACGAGCAGTACTTC.

The chain carries TRBV5-4 and TRBJ2-1, with a tentative D call TRBD1 (6 bases). V was clipped by 4 bases and J by 5 bases, with 13 bases between them. This CDR3 is 14 amino acids long. Germline V gene sequence: CDR1 SGHNT, CDR2 YYREEE (reference sequence). DNA of the CDR3: TGTGCCAGCAGCACAGGCAGGGGAGACAATGAGCAGTTCTTC. It codes for CASSTGRGDNEQFF.

This clonotype was seen at least ten times. V is TRBV2 and J is TRBJ2-4; no clear D. This CDR3 comprises 11 residues. Germline CDR1 is SNHLY and CDR2 is FYNNEI. The V end was cut by 6 bases, the J end by 8 bases, with 8 bases between. CDR3 region: CASSPRDIQYF. CDR3 in DNA: TGTGCCAGCAGCCCTCGGGACATTCAGTACTTC.

The rearrangement links TRBV6-2 or TRBV6-3 to TRBJ2-7, with D unresolved. The CDR3 totals 14 residues. Per the germline V gene, CDR1 is MNHEY and CDR2 is SVGEGT. Trimming removed 0 bases at V and 4 bases at J, with 10 bases between. CDR3 DNA: TGTGCCAGCAGTTACTCGCCCGTGGGGTACGAGCAGTACTTC. This translates into CASSYSPVGYEQYF.

This clonotype was counted only a few times. The CDR3 protein is CASSQGLDQPQHF. In DNA form, the CDR3 reads TGTGCCAGCTCACAGGGTCTGGATCAGCCCCAGCATTTT. This sequence joins TRBV18 and TRBJ1-5; D uncertain. The CDR3 covers 13 residues. Trimming removed 4 bases at V and 5 bases at J, with 9 bases between. The germline CDR1 and CDR2 sequences are KGHSH and LQKENI.

The chain joins TRBV10-3 to TRBJ2-7, with D perhaps TRBD1 (6 bases). Between the trimmed V and J ends, which lost 1 base and 2 bases, there was a span of 6 bases. The CDR3 totals 13 residues. Germline CDR1 reads ENHRY; CDR2 reads SYGVKD. CDR3 amino acids: CAISEYRAYEQYF. CDR3 in DNA: TGTGCCATCAGTGAGTACAGGGCCTACGAGCAGTACTTC.

V gene TRBV4-3 combines with J gene TRBJ2-7, with 7 bases that match TRBD1. This CDR3 is built from 14 residues. Germline CDR1 and CDR2: LGHNA and YSLEER. The J segment lost 3 bases and the V segment lost 0 bases, leaving 2 bases of the junction unmatched. The CDR3 loop reads CASSQEGGHYEQYF. CDR3 nucleotide sequence: TGCGCCAGCAGCCAAGAAGGGGGCCACTACGAGCAGTACTTC.

Worth noting for this clonotype: At one end, the junction sequence differs from germline, possibly due to a read error. The genes are TRBV7-9 and TRBJ2-5; D is unresolved. The CDR3 covers 16 residues. Germline-derived CDR1 and CDR2 are SEHNR and FQNEAQ (reference sequence). The CDR3: CASSLDSWTGSETRYF. DNA of the CDR3: TGTGCCAGCAGCTTAGATAGTTGGACCGGGTCAGAGACCCGGTACTTC.

In this sample, this clonotype turned up a few times. The chain links TRBV5-1 to TRBJ1-1; D unclear. This CDR3 comprises 13 residues. Trimming cost V 6 bases and J 1 base, with 10 bases left between them. Germline values: CDR1 SGHRS, CDR2 YFSETQ. The CDR3 DNA sequence: TGCGCCAGCAAATCGCAACCGAACACTGAAGCTTTCTTT. Translating it yields CASKSQPNTEAFF. Filled out from reference TRBV5-1 and TRBJ1-1, the complete variable domain reads KAGVTQTPRYLIKTRGQQVTLSCSPISGHRSVSWYQQTPGQGLQFLFEYFSETQRNKGNFPGRFSGRQFSNSRSEMNVSTLELGDSALYLCASKSQPNTEAFFGQGTRLTVV.

Comments on this clonotype: A much larger clone is a single base away; this may be a read error. The chain carries TRBV11-2 and TRBJ2-2; D is ambiguous. The CDR3 sequence is 15 residues long. V was cut by 5 bases and J by 1 base, with 11 bases left in between. Germline V gives CDR1 SGHAT, CDR2 FQNNGV. The CDR3: CASSLVARNTGELFF. The DNA of the CDR3 is TGTGCCAGCAGCCTCGTGGCTAGGAACACCGGGGAGCTGTTTTTT.

This clonotype was counted at least ten times. The chain is built from TRBV20-1 and TRBJ2-7, with 8 bases aligning to TRBD1. Trimming removed 4 bases from V and 1 base from J; junction bases left unmatched: 3. Germline V gene lookup returns CDR1 DFQATT and CDR2 SNEGSKA (reference sequence). CDR3 length: 13 residues. CDR3 in amino acids: CSANQGASYEQYF. Here the CDR3 DNA reads TGCAGTGCTAACCAGGGGGCTTCCTACGAGCAGTACTTC.

This chain joins TRBV9 and TRBJ1-1; 11 bases are shared with TRBD1. Unmatched junction bases numbered 9, after V lost 3 bases and J lost 11 bases. The CDR3 covers 14 residues. CDR1 is SGDLS, CDR2 YYNGEE, per germline. CDR3 nucleotide sequence: TGTGCCAGCAGCGACGGACAGGGGGCGAGGGATGCTTTCTTT. Encoded protein: CASSDGQGARDAFF.

The chain uses TRBV7-2 and TRBJ2-5, with D maybe TRBD2 (6 bases). Trimming removed 2 bases from V and 4 bases from J, with 11 bases in between. This CDR3 is 14 amino acids long. Germline loops: CDR1 SGHTA, CDR2 FQGNSA. The chain's CDR3 is CASSLRPAGETQYF. CDR3 nucleotide sequence: TGTGCCAGCAGCTTAAGACCAGCGGGAGAGACCCAGTACTTC.

This clonotype turned up a few times. This chain links TRBV5-1 with TRBJ1-2; the D gene is possibly TRBD1 (6 bases). The CDR3 loop spans 16 amino acids. Germline V gene data show CDR1 as SGHRS and CDR2 as YFSETQ. Trimming shortened V by 4 bases and J by 0 bases, and 16 bases separated the two germline ends. The CDR3 DNA is TGCGCCAGCAGCATTTCGGGGGCGCCTCCTAACTATGGCTACACCTTC. This encodes CASSISGAPPNYGYTF.